This T cell receptor beta chain is drawn from a study of blood T cell repertoires in COVID-19 (dated by TCRdb to about 2020). In terms of the full investigation: The collaborator samples originated in the United States, Italy and Spain and spanned the acute and convalescent phases of COVID-19. Subjects who had been exposed to COVID-19, were actively infected with it, or had recovered from it provided the deeply sampled blood TCRbeta repertoires that made up the dataset. Where available, HLA class I and class II types were taken from metadata supplied by the sample provider and were not determined by assay-based typing. The repertoires were released in a freely available public database intended as a resource for research on the immune response to SARS-CoV-2. Nearly every sample came with metadata listing a de-identified subject ID, COVID-19 status, age in years and sex. The samples were drawn from the first 160 participants of the ongoing ImmuneRACE study and from 950 to 1,500 subjects provided by 6 global collaborators. The prospective study material was composed of cDNA or gDNA derived from T cells, B-cell-depleted T cells, or PBMCs. Results and caveats for the whole study, not just this receptor: How much clinical and demographic metadata was included differed by source and by participant, and the metadata was provided uncurated.

Of note for this clone: It has no known antigen specificity. No base quality values were provided; no much bigger clone lies one nucleotide off. This same CDR3 is encoded by further DNA sequences in the sample.

Measured from the cysteine to the phenylalanine, the CDR3 is 16 residues long. The kept DNA is CDR3 alone, 48 bases in frame from the first base. V lost 6 bases and J lost 4 bases, and the count of bases not matched to a germline gene is 10. Looking up the germline V gene (reference sequence) yields CDR1 LNHDA and CDR2 SQIVND. The immunoSEQ Assay, a bias-controlled multiplex PCR, was used to amplify TCRbeta CDR3 regions from genomic DNA. In the paper's pipeline: Within the assay, amplification of reference gene primers was used to estimate how many nucleated cells each sample contained. To quantify the absolute abundance of each unique TCRbeta CDR3 rearrangement, sequence reads were collapsed and filtered. Productive Simpson clonality was computed per sample as the square root of Simpson's diversity index over productive rearrangements. Entries here come from immuneACCESS through TCRdb and include only in-frame sequences with V and J called. Some clones fail to appear in such tables; in the studies checked, an unresolved V gene covers under half of the shortfall, and the cause of the remainder is unknown. That table furnishes V, J and clone size, whereas the DNA furnished D and trimming. Present in this sample are about 70,000 clones, more than 80% of which were seen just once. The top ten hold roughly 32% of the sample.

Collaborating institutions collected whole blood in K2EDTA tubes following their own protocols. For TCRbeta analysis, collaborators shipped samples in one of three forms: frozen whole blood, isolated PBMCs, or DNA extracted from either of those sample types. Sequenced input: peripheral blood. The clonotype comes from a woman over 75 with active or convalescent COVID-19. Rearrangement joined TRBV19 to TRBJ1-4, and TRBD1 matches 8 of the central bases. DNA sequence: TGTGCCAGTAGCAGGGGGCAGGGTCGGGGTAATGAAAAACTGTTTTTT. Translated, this gives CASSRGQGRGNEKLFF. The CDR3 plus the reference TRBV19 and TRBJ1-4 genes for the other parts give the full variable domain: DGGITQSPKYLFRKEGQNVTLSCEQNLNHDAMYWYRQDPGQGLRLIYYSQIVNDFQKGDIAEGYSVSREKKESFPLTVTSAQKNPTAFYLCASSRGQGRGNEKLFFGSGTQLSVL.